The 9 T cell receptor beta chains below were found in one sample sequenced in a study of OX40 agonist ivuxolimab in advanced cancers. The protocol was immunoSEQ multiplex PCR, while the TCRdb copy is restricted to in-frame clones and leaves out a portion. In the table there are about 12,000 clones, more than 75% of which are singletons. The sequences come from CD4+ or CD8+ T cells sorted from blood, collected in a trial of the OX40 agonist ivuxolimab. The receptor set was obtained from an adult with an advanced solid tumor such as melanoma, head and neck, liver or kidney cancer.

This clone was observed once. The chain has TRBV15 and TRBJ2-3, with a possible D match to TRBD2 (6 bases). V shed 8 bases and J shed 7 bases, with 16 bases lying between them. This CDR3 is built from 13 residues. Germline V CDR1 and CDR2: LNHNV, YYDKDF (reference sequence). The CDR3 loop is CATSVSSDNTQYF. In nucleotides, the CDR3 is TGTGCCACCTCCGTCTCTAGCGACAATACGCAGTATTTT. Combining the CDR3 with reference TRBV15 and TRBJ2-3 gives the whole variable domain DAMVIQNPRYQVTQFGKPVTLSCSQTLNHNVMYWYQQKSSQAPKLLFHYYDKDFNNEADTPDNFQSRRPNTSFCFLDIRSPGLGDTAMYLCATSVSSDNTQYFGPGTRLTVL.

V and J are TRBV10-3 and TRBJ2-7, with a possible D match to TRBD1 (5 bases). The CDR3 runs to 13 residues. Germline V gene sequence: CDR1 ENHRY, CDR2 SYGVKD. With 7 bases removed from V and 1 base from J, the gap between germline ends came to 11 bases. The CDR3 nucleotides are TGTGCCATCACCCCTGACAGTTCCTACGAGCAGTACTTC. Protein sequence: CAITPDSSYEQYF.

The V call is TRBV14, the J call TRBJ2-1; no clear D gene. CDR3 length equals 15 residues. Germline V gene lookup returns CDR1 SGHDN and CDR2 FVKESK. Trimming shortened V by 3 bases and J by 4 bases, and 13 bases separated the two germline ends. The CDR3 spells CASSQGTIGYNEQFF. In nucleotides, the CDR3 is TGTGCCAGCAGCCAGGGAACAATTGGATACAATGAGCAGTTCTTC.

The J gene is TRBJ2-7, the V gene TRBV7-8; 11 bases line up with TRBD1. Trimming cost V 0 bases and J 3 bases; bases outside gene matches: 4. This CDR3 region has 16 residues. Germline values: CDR1 SGHVS, CDR2 FQNEAQ. The CDR3, as DNA: TGTGCCAGCAGCTTAGCCGGGACAGGGGGAAACTACGAGCAGTACTTC. Translating it yields CASSLAGTGGNYEQYF.

V usage is TRBV7-2 and J usage is TRBJ1-2; 9 bases map to TRBD1. The V segment lost 2 bases and the J segment 2 bases; nucleotides outside the gene matches: 12. Germline V gene lookup returns CDR1 SGHTA and CDR2 FQGNSA. The CDR3 length is 18 residues. For the CDR3, the DNA is TGTGCCAGCAGCTTAACATTCTTACAGGGGGCGCAGAACTATGGCTACACCTTC. This codes for CASSLTFLQGAQNYGYTF. Drawing the rest from reference TRBV7-2 and TRBJ1-2, the complete variable domain is GAGVSQSPSNKVTEKGKDVELRCDPISGHTALYWYRQSLGQGLEFLIYFQGNSAPDKSGLPSDRFSAERTGGSVSTLTIQRTQQEDSAVYLCASSLTFLQGAQNYGYTFGSGTRLTVV.

CDR3 residues: CSLTPLPPYNEQFF. The CDR3 DNA follows: TGCAGCCTAACCCCACTACCTCCCTACAATGAGCAGTTCTTC. The J gene is TRBJ2-1, the V gene TRBV29-1; D not resolved. Germline V gene sequence: CDR1 SQVTM, CDR2 ANQGSEA. CDR3 size: 14 residues. V was clipped by 8 bases and J by 2 bases, with 16 bases between them.

The chain uses TRBV7-3 and TRBJ1-1, with D possibly being TRBD1 (5 bases). The ends were cut back, 2 bases at V and 9 bases at J, with 13 bases in the middle. This CDR3 contains 13 residues. Germline assignment: CDR1 SGHTA and CDR2 FQGTGA. CDR3 amino acids: CASSLGADPKAFF. DNA for the CDR3: TGTGCCAGCAGCTTAGGGGCGGATCCGAAAGCTTTCTTT.

The gene calls are TRBV10-3 and TRBJ2-5; D is perhaps TRBD2 (5 bases). The germline gives CDR1 ENHRY, CDR2 SYGVKD. This CDR3 region has 14 residues. Trimming cost V 3 bases and J 3 bases, with 11 bases left between them. CDR3: CAISEAAGKETQYF. In DNA form, the CDR3 reads TGTGCCATCAGTGAAGCGGCAGGAAAAGAGACCCAGTACTTC.

The rearrangement links TRBV27 to TRBJ1-1, with D unclear. This CDR3 is built from 15 residues. V lost 0 bases and J 1 base, leaving 9 bases between the germline ends. The germline CDR1 and CDR2 sequences are MNHEY and SMNVEV (reference sequence). CDR3 bases: TGTGCCAGCAGTTTATCGGTCAGAGAGAACACTGAAGCTTTCTTT. It encodes CASSLSVRENTEAFF.